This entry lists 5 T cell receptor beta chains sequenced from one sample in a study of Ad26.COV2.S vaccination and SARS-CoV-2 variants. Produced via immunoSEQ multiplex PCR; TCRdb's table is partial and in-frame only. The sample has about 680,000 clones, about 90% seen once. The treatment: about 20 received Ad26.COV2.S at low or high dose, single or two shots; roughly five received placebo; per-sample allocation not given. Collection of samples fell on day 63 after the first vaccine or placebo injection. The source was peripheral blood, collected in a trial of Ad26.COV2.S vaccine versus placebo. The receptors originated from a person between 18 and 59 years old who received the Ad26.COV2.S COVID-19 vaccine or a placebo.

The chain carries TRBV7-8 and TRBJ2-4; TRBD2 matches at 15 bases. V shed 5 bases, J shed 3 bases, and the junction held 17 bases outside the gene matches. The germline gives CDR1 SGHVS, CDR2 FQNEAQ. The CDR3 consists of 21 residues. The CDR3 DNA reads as TGTGCCAGCAGCCCCGGACTAGCGGGAGGGCCCGTTCCGCCTGGCAAAAACATTCAGTACTTC. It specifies CASSPGLAGGPVPPGKNIQYF.

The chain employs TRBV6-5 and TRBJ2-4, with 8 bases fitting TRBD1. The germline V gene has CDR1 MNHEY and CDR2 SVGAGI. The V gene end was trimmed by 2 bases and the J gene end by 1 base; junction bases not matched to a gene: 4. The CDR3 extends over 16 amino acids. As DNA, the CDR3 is TGTGCCAGCAGTTACGATCGACAGGGGGCCAAAAACATTCAGTACTTC. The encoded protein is CASSYDRQGAKNIQYF.

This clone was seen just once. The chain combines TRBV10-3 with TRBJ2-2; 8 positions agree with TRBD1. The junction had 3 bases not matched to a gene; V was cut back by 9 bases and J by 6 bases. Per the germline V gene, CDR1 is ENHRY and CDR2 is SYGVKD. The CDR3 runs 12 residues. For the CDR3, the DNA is TGTGCCATTTCAGGGGGCTCCGGGGAGCTGTTTTTT. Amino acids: CAISGGSGELFF.

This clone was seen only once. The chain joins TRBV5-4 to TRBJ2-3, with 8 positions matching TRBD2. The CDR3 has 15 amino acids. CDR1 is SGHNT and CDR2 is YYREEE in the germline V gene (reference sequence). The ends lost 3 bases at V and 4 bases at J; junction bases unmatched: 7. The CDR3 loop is CASSSLGLASDTQYF. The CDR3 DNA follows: TGTGCCAGCAGCTCCCTCGGACTAGCTTCAGATACGCAGTATTTT.

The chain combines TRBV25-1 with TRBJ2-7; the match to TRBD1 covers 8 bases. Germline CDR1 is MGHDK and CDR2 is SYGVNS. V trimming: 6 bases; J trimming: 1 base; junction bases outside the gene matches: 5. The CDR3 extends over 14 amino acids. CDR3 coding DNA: TGTGCCAGCAGCAGCCGGACAGGGTCCTACGAGCAGTACTTC. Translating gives CASSSRTGSYEQYF.